This TCR beta chain was documented in a study of T cells in Graves' hyperthyroidism and ophthalmopathy. The CDR3 length is 14 residues. Germline V gives CDR1 SEHNR, CDR2 FQNEAQ (reference sequence). V gave up 5 bases and J gave up 1 base, with 12 bases separating them. Authors of the study amplified TCR beta CDR3 regions from RNA transcripts. The HTBI primer set served for first-round RT-PCR of the TCR CDR3. MiXCR, applied by TCRdb to the multiplex PCR reads, yields one record per CDR3 protein. The sample shows 750,000 to 900,000 distinct CDR3 sequences, roughly 40% of them seen only once. The sequence was collected from a young man with Graves' hyperthyroidism. This rearrangement joins TRBV7-9 to TRBJ2-7, with unresolved D. The sample was blood. The CDR3 region has the DNA TGTGCCAGCAGCCCGGGCAGCCTGTCCTACGAGCAGTACTTC. Amino acid sequence: CASSPGSLSYEQYF.